The TCR beta chain under discussion was sequenced for a study of cytomegalovirus exposure and HLA in healthy donors. PCR amplification relied on 60 Vbeta primers (plus 13 Jbeta primers). Here immunoSEQ multiplex PCR was the method, and the copy in TCRdb shows in-frame clones only, minus some. The table includes 80,000 to 90,000 clones, 65% to 85% detected once. J gave up 3 bases and V 7 bases, and 11 bases lay outside the gene matches. The CDR3 length is 16 residues. Germline loops: CDR1 SNHLY, CDR2 FYNNEI. Specimen: PBMCs. The V and J genes are TRBV2 and TRBJ1-2; 10 positions match TRBD1. This clonotype originated in a man aged 30 to 45 in good health and CMV-seronegative. CDR3 sequence reads: CASTDRGTYMDYGYTF. The CDR3, as DNA: TGTGCCAGCACGGACAGGGGGACGTATATGGACTATGGCTACACCTTC.